This TCR beta chain was observed in a study of blood T cell repertoires in COVID-19. On the study more broadly: Acute-phase and convalescent COVID-19 samples originated in the United States, Italy and Spain.

Profiling relied on immunoSEQ multiplex PCR, and the TCRdb table lists in-frame clones only, not all of them. The data hold under 200,000 clones, with more than 70% observed a single time. CDR3 length: 13 amino acids. Germline-derived CDR1 and CDR2 are MNHNS and SASEGT. J gave up 9 bases and V 3 bases, and 7 bases lay outside the gene matches. The rearrangement uses TRBV6-1 and TRBJ1-1, with 7 bases aligning to TRBD1. The TCR comes from a man between 18 and 35 years old with active or convalescent COVID-19. The specimen was peripheral blood. The CDR3 DNA reads TGTGCCAGCAGTGATAAGGGGGCTAGGAAAGCTTTCTTT. Translation: CASSDKGARKAFF.